A single T cell receptor beta chain is shown here with its context. This sample is part of a study of control samples from healthy donors and cancer patients. The repertoire was sequenced with immunoSEQ multiplex PCR; TCRdb's copy has only in-frame clones and lacks some. Of about 69,000 clones detected, more than 80% appear once; the ten largest clones hold 2.9%. Trimming left V 2 bases short and J 4 bases short, with 14 bases between. The germline gives CDR1 MNHEY, CDR2 SMNVEV (reference sequence). CDR3 length equals 15 residues. The V call is TRBV27, the J call TRBJ1-2; the D is unclear. Sequencing was performed on PBMCs. This receptor was identified in a woman aged 50 to 65 with lung cancer. CDR3 in DNA: TGTGCCAGCAGTTTACAAAAGTTGGGCCGCTATGGCTACACCTTC. Protein: CASSLQKLGRYGYTF.